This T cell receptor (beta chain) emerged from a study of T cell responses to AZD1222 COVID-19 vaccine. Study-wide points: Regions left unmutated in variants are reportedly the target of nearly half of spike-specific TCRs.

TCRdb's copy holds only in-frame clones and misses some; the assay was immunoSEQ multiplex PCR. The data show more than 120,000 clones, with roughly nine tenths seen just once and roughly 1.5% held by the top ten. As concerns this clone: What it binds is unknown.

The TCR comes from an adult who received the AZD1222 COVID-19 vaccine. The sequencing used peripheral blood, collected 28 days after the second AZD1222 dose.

The CDR3 DNA follows: TGTGCCAGCAGCAAGGGACAGGGCTCCTATGGCTACACCTTC. Translating gives CASSKGQGSYGYTF. V and J are TRBV5-5 and TRBJ1-2, with 9 nucleotides matching TRBD1. The CDR3 runs to 14 residues. With V trimmed by 4 bases and J by 4 bases, 5 bases remained unmatched. CDR1 is SGHKS and CDR2 is YYEKEE in the germline V gene (reference sequence).